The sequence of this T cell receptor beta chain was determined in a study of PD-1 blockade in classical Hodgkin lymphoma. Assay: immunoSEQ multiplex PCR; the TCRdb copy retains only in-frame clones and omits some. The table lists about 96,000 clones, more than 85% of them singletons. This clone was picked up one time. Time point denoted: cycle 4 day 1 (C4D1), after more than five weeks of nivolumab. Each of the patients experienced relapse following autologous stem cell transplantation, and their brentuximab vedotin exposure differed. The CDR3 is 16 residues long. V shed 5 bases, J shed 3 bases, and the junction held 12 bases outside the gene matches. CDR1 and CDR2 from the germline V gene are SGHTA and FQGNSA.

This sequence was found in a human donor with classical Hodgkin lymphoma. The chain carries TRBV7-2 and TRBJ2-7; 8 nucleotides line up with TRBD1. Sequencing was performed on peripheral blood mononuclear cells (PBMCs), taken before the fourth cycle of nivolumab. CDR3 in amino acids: CASSLDISTGGYEQYF. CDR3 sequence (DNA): TGTGCCAGCAGCCTAGATATATCAACAGGGGGCTACGAGCAGTACTTC.